The next 22 T cell receptor beta chains were all read from a single sample in a study of shared clonotypes between healthy human individuals. TCRdb's table, derived via immunoSEQ multiplex PCR, lists solely in-frame clones and lacks some. The repertoire has about 2.4 million clones, approximately 93% of them found once; the top ten carry approximately 0.36%. Material for sequencing was naive CD4+ T cells from PBMCs. Subset meaning: CD45RA+ positively selected. These receptors were collected from a man aged 18-30 years in good health. Some clones in this sample may be carry-over from other donors' samples.

The chain combines TRBV7-8 with TRBJ2-5; 7 bases agree with TRBD1. This CDR3 contains 14 residues. V lost 7 bases to trimming and J lost 5 bases; unmatched junction nucleotides: 10. Germline CDR1 SGHVS, CDR2 FQNEAQ. The CDR3 DNA sequence: TGTGCCAGCACGCCCGACAGGGTGTTGGAGACCCAGTACTTC. It is translated as CASTPDRVLETQYF.

The rearrangement links TRBV2 to TRBJ1-4; D not resolved. Germline V gene data show CDR1 as SNHLY and CDR2 as FYNNEI. Deletions cut 9 bases from V and 3 bases from J, with 14 bases between. This CDR3 has 14 amino acids. The CDR3 coding sequence is TGTGCCAGTCGTTCTCGAGGTTCTAATGAAAAACTGTTTTTT. Protein: CASRSRGSNEKLFF. The full variable domain, completed using reference TRBV2 and TRBJ1-4, is EPEVTQTPSHQVTQMGQEVILRCVPISNHLYFYWYRQILGQKVEFLVSFYNNEISEKSEIFDDQFSVERPDGSNFTLKIRSTKLEDSAMYFCASRSRGSNEKLFFGSGTQLSVL.

The CDR3, as DNA: TGTGCCAGCAGACCTGCTAGCGGGAGCTCCTACGAGCAGTACTTC. It is translated as CASRPASGSSYEQYF. This chain joins TRBV27 and TRBJ2-5; 10 bases align to TRBD2. The J call may be wrong; the DNA end is better matched by TRBJ2-7. Germline V gene lookup returns CDR1 MNHEY and CDR2 SMNVEV (reference sequence). CDR3 length: 15 amino acids.

The CDR3 is CAIGASESTDTQYF. The CDR3 DNA reads as TGTGCCATCGGGGCTAGCGAGAGCACAGATACGCAGTATTTT. This chain connects TRBV10-3 to TRBJ2-3, with D perhaps TRBD2 (6 bases). The germline CDR1 and CDR2 sequences are ENHRY and SYGVKD. The V gene lost 8 bases and the J gene lost 0 bases, with 12 bases spanning the gap. The CDR3 totals 14 residues.

As DNA, the CDR3 is TGTGCCAGCAGCTTGGAAGGACAGGGGGCTGTCTACGAGCAGTACTTC. Protein: CASSLEGQGAVYEQYF. The rearrangement links TRBV5-6 to TRBJ2-7; 11 bases agree with TRBD1. CDR3 length: 16 residues. Germline V gene lookup returns CDR1 SGHDT and CDR2 YYEEEE. V dropped 0 bases and J dropped 3; count of bases not matched to a gene: 5.

The rearrangement uses TRBV5-1 and TRBJ2-2; perhaps TRBD2 as D (5 bases). The germline V and J ends were trimmed by 4 bases and 4 bases, with 20 bases remaining between them. Germline V lookup: CDR1 SGHRS, CDR2 YFSETQ. There are 17 residues in the CDR3. The CDR3 sequence is CASSGRTFSALTGELFF. Here the CDR3 DNA reads TGCGCCAGCAGCGGACGGACTTTCAGCGCGCTCACCGGGGAGCTGTTTTTT.

This chain joins TRBV5-1 and TRBJ1-1; D may be TRBD1 (6 bases). There are 14 residues in the CDR3. Germline CDR1 is SGHRS and CDR2 is YFSETQ. Deletions cut 3 bases from V and 5 bases from J, with 14 bases between. The CDR3 region is CASSSQGGMTEAFF. CDR3 nucleotides: TGCGCCAGCAGCTCACAGGGTGGAATGACTGAAGCTTTCTTT.

A word on this clone: This CDR3 is also generated by other DNA sequences in the sample. The chain is built from TRBV7-3 and TRBJ2-3; TRBD2 aligns across 12 bases. CDR3 size: 14 residues. V was pared by 2 bases and J by 6 bases, with 0 bases of the junction left unmatched. Germline values: CDR1 SGHTA, CDR2 FQGTGA. CDR3 in DNA: TGTGCCAGCAGCTTAGGGACTAGCGGGGATACGCAGTATTTT. Protein product: CASSLGTSGDTQYF. Drawing the rest from reference TRBV7-3 and TRBJ2-3, the complete variable domain is GAGVSQTPSNKVTEKGKYVELRCDPISGHTALYWYRQSLGQGPEFLIYFQGTGAADDSGLPNDRFFAVRPEGSVSTLKIQRTERGDSAVYLCASSLGTSGDTQYFGPGTRLTVL.

V is TRBV19 and J is TRBJ1-5; D perhaps matches TRBD1 (6 bases). V lost 4 bases to trimming and J lost 4 bases, with 14 bases between them. CDR3 length equals 15 residues. Germline CDR1 is LNHDA and CDR2 is SQIVND (reference sequence). CDR3 nucleotides: TGTGCCAGTAGTACTACCGGGACAAAGAATCAGCCCCAGCATTTT. Protein sequence: CASSTTGTKNQPQHF.

The V gene is TRBV7-2, the J gene TRBJ2-1; a possible D gene is TRBD2 (6 bases). The CDR3 spans 16 residues. Per germline, CDR1 SGHTA and CDR2 FQGNSA. Trimming took 5 bases from V and 2 from J, leaving 16 bases between them. This CDR3 reads CASSLQAAGPYNEQFF. As DNA, the CDR3 is TGTGCCAGCAGCCTACAAGCTGCGGGGCCCTACAATGAGCAGTTCTTC. Supplemented by reference TRBV7-2 and TRBJ2-1, the full variable domain reads GAGVSQSPSNKVTEKGKDVELRCDPISGHTALYWYRQSLGQGLEFLIYFQGNSAPDKSGLPSDRFSAERTGGSVSTLTIQRTQQEDSAVYLCASSLQAAGPYNEQFFGPGTRLTVL.

CDR3 in DNA: TGTGCCAGCAGTTTAAGGAGGAAGGGGCCTCAGCCCCAGCATTTT. It yields the protein CASSLRRKGPQPQHF. The chain is built from TRBV28 and TRBJ1-5; weak D call: TRBD1 (5 bases). Germline assignment: CDR1 MDHEN and CDR2 SYDVKM. Trimming cost V 2 bases and J 6 bases, with 14 bases left between them. This CDR3 is built from 15 residues.

The V gene is TRBV9, the J gene TRBJ1-1; tentative D call: TRBD1 (5 bases). The CDR3 is made up of 14 amino acids. Germline V gene sequence: CDR1 SGDLS, CDR2 YYNGEE. The V gene lost 4 bases and the J gene lost 6 bases, with 16 bases spanning the gap. The CDR3 nucleotides are TGTGCCAGCAGCCCGCGGGGGAGTTGGGCTGAAGCTTTCTTT. Translating it yields CASSPRGSWAEAFF.

V usage is TRBV2 and J usage is TRBJ2-3; TRBD1 agrees at 8 bases. There are 17 residues in the CDR3. Germline CDR1 SNHLY, CDR2 FYNNEI. V shed 5 bases, J shed 2 bases, and the junction held 12 bases outside the gene matches. CDR3 sequence reads: CASSRGSGTGFTDTQYF. The CDR3 region has the DNA TGTGCCAGCAGTCGTGGTTCCGGGACAGGCTTCACAGATACGCAGTATTTT.

The chain carries TRBV5-4 and TRBJ1-1, with D unclear. V lost 5 bases, J lost 0 bases, and 11 bases lay in between. This CDR3 is 14 amino acids long. Germline V gene lookup returns CDR1 SGHNT and CDR2 YYREEE (reference sequence). The CDR3 DNA follows: TGTGCCAGCAGAGGTGTGGGTATGAACACTGAAGCTTTCTTT. Translating gives CASRGVGMNTEAFF. The full variable domain, in which reference TRBV5-4 and TRBJ1-1 provide the parts outside the CDR3, is ETGVTQSPTHLIKTRGQQVTLRCSSQSGHNTVSWYQQALGQGPQFIFQYYREEENGRGNFPPRFSGLQFPNYSSELNVNALELDDSALYLCASRGVGMNTEAFFGQGTRLTVV.

Concerning this clone itself: Other DNA sequences in this specimen translate into the identical CDR3. V usage is TRBV13 and J usage is TRBJ2-7; TRBD2 matches at 7 bases. V lost 0 bases to trimming and J lost 2 bases; unmatched junction nucleotides: 4. The germline CDR1 and CDR2 sequences are PRHDT and FYEKMQ (reference sequence). The CDR3 loop spans 15 amino acids. DNA for the CDR3: TGTGCCAGCAGCTTAGGCGGGGGGTTTACCTACGAGCAGTACTTC. Residues: CASSLGGGFTYEQYF.

The genes are TRBV7-2 and TRBJ2-7, with D unclear. The V end lost 4 bases, the J end lost 7 bases, and 14 bases lay between the germline ends. The CDR3 sequence is 13 residues long. CDR1 SGHTA and CDR2 FQGNSA come from the germline V gene. CDR3 DNA: TGTGCCAGCAGCTATAAAGGGATACCAGAGCAGTACTTC. Its protein product is CASSYKGIPEQYF. The full variable domain, in which reference TRBV7-2 and TRBJ2-7 provide the parts outside the CDR3, is GAGVSQSPSNKVTEKGKDVELRCDPISGHTALYWYRQSLGQGLEFLIYFQGNSAPDKSGLPSDRFSAERTGGSVSTLTIQRTQQEDSAVYLCASSYKGIPEQYFGPGTRLTVT.

This sequence joins TRBV27 and TRBJ2-5, with D tentatively TRBD2 (5 bases). CDR3 length: 13 amino acids. Deletions cut 3 bases from V and 5 bases from J, with 10 bases between. Germline CDR1 and CDR2: MNHEY and SMNVEV (reference sequence). DNA for the CDR3: TGTGCCAGCAGTTTTGCGGGTGAGGAGACCCAGTACTTC. Encoded protein: CASSFAGEETQYF.

This chain joins TRBV12-5 and TRBJ2-1, with D perhaps TRBD2 (6 bases). The CDR3 is made up of 14 amino acids. CDR1 is LGHNT, CDR2 FRNRAP, per germline. Trimming left V 3 bases short and J 3 bases short, with 9 bases between. CDR3 DNA sequence: TGTGCTAGTGGTTTCGGGGGAGACTACAATGAGCAGTTCTTC. Translating gives CASGFGGDYNEQFF.

The genes are TRBV6-5 and TRBJ2-7; D unclear. Trimming removed 3 bases from V and 7 bases from J, with 22 bases in between. This CDR3 region has 16 residues. CDR1 is MNHEY, CDR2 SVGAGI, per germline. The CDR3 coding sequence is TGTGCCAGCAGTTATTTTACACAACACCCCCTACGAGAGCAGTACTTC. Translating gives CASSYFTQHPLREQYF.

The table lists this clone with a few counts. V usage is TRBV2 and J usage is TRBJ1-5; D ambiguous. The CDR3 runs 12 residues. V was clipped by 4 bases and J by 11 bases, with 12 bases between them. Germline-derived CDR1 and CDR2 are SNHLY and FYNNEI. The CDR3 DNA follows: TGTGCCAGCAGTGGTGGGCGGCAGTCCCAGCATTTT. Amino acid sequence: CASSGGRQSQHF. The full variable domain, rest sourced from reference TRBV2 and TRBJ1-5, is EPEVTQTPSHQVTQMGQEVILRCVPISNHLYFYWYRQILGQKVEFLVSFYNNEISEKSEIFDDQFSVERPDGSNFTLKIRSTKLEDSAMYFCASSGGRQSQHFGDGTRLSIL.

The V call is TRBV6-5, the J call TRBJ1-5, with D hard to call. CDR3 length: 13 residues. CDR1 is MNHEY, CDR2 SVGAGI, per germline. Trimming stripped 10 bases from V and 4 bases from J, with 14 bases between. CDR3 DNA: TGTGCCACCTCGGGAGGGTGGAATCAGCCCCAGCATTTT. This translates into CATSGGWNQPQHF.

The V gene is TRBV7-7, the J gene TRBJ2-2, with a weak D call TRBD2 (7 bases). V lost 3 bases to trimming and J lost 8 bases, with 13 bases between them. Looked up from germline, CDR1 is SSHAT and CDR2 is FNYEAQ (reference sequence). The CDR3 sequence is 14 residues long. CDR3 amino acids: CASSFGGPEGELFF. CDR3 in DNA: TGTGCCAGCAGCTTCGGGGGGCCGGAGGGGGAGCTGTTTTTT.